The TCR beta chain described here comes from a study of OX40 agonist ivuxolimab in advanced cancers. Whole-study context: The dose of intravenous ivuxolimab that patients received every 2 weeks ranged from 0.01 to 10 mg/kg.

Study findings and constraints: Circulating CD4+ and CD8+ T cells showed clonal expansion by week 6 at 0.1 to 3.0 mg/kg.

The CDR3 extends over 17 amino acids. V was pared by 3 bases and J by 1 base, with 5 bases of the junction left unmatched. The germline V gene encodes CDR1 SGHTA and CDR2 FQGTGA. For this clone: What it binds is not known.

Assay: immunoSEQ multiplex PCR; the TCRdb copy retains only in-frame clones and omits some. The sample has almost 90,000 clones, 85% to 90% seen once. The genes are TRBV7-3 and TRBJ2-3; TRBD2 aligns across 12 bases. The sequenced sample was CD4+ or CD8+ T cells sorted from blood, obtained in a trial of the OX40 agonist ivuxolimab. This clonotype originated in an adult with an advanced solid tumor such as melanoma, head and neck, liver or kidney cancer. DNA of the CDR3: TGTGCCAGCAGCTTCCAGACTAGCGGGGGTGGCACAGATACGCAGTATTTT. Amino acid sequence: CASSFQTSGGGTDTQYF.